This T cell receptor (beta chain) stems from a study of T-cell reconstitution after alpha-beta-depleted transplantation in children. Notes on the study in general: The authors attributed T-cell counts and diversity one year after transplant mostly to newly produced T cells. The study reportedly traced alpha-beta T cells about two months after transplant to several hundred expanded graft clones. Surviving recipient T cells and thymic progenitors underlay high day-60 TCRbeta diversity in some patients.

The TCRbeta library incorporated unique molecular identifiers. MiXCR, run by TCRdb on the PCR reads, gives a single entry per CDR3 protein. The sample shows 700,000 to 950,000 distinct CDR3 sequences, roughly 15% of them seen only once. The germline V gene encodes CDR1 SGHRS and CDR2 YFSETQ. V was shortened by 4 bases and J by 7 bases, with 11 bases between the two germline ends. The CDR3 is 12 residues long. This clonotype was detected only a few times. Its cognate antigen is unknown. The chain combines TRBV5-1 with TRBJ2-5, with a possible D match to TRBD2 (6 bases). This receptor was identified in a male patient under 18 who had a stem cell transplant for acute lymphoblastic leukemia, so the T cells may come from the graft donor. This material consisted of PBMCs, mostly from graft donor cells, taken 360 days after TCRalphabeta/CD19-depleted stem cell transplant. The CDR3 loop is CASSPGLRTQYF. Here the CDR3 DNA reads TGCGCCAGCAGCCCGGGACTCCGGACCCAGTACTTC.